The present entry profiles one TCR beta chain with its context. CD45RO negativity and positive selection for CCR7 defined naive CD8 cells, a population that excluded terminally differentiated effector memory CD45RA+ cells. Each sample came from a Caucasian adult donor living in Nashville, Tennessee. The data were taken from a study of shared clonotypes between healthy human individuals. Germline lookup yields CDR1 GTSNPN and CDR2 SVGIG (reference sequence). The V and J ends lost 0 bases and 2 bases respectively, with 13 bases between them. The CDR3 consists of 15 residues. Per the original data handling: Filtering differed, since immunoSEQ gave only junction sequences and no quality scores. Libraries were prepared by immunoSEQ multiplex PCR; TCRdb keeps only in-frame clonotypes and omits some of them. V and J calls and clone size are given by that table; D and trimming were obtained from the DNA. The sample includes 2 million or so clones, roughly 94% of them seen just once.

The source of this sequence is a man between 18 and 29 years old in good health. The rearrangement uses TRBV30 and TRBJ2-5; the D gene is possibly TRBD1 (5 bases). The sample was naive CD8+ T cells sorted from blood. This CDR3 is CAWSVPTQGQETQYF. Written as DNA, the CDR3 is TGTGCCTGGAGTGTCCCAACGCAGGGACAAGAGACCCAGTACTTC.